This TCR beta chain was identified during a study of low-dose radiotherapy and immunotherapy resistance in tumors. At the level of the study: The fractionation for Cohort 1 was 0.5 Gy per fraction every 2 weeks, totaling 6.5 Gy. The schedule for Cohort 2 used 1 Gy per fraction every two weeks, which added up to 13 Gy over 26 weeks. Patients took aspirin 300 mg by mouth once daily. This continued for four cycles, starting on cycle 1 day 1.

Documented time point: before trial treatment. A roughly 20-cycle PCR with a constant-region primer and V-primer adapter amplified TCRs. mRNA isolates were amplified via in vitro transcription. TCRdb reprocessed the reads with MiXCR, giving one entry per CDR3 protein. The sample consists of about 46,000 distinct CDR3 sequences, approximately 12% of them appearing once. This clonotype appeared a few times. The trim removed 5 bases at V and 6 bases at J, leaving 6 bases unmatched. This CDR3 has 14 residues. CDR1 SGHNT and CDR2 YYREEE come from the germline V gene (reference sequence). The sequence was collected from a female donor with ovarian cancer. The source material was PBMCs, sampled before treatment. The rearrangement joins TRBV5-4 to TRBJ2-2; 8 bases fit TRBD1. CDR3 coding DNA: TGTGCCAGCAGATCGGGACAGGCGGCCGGGGAGCTGTTTTTT. It yields the protein CASRSGQAAGELFF.